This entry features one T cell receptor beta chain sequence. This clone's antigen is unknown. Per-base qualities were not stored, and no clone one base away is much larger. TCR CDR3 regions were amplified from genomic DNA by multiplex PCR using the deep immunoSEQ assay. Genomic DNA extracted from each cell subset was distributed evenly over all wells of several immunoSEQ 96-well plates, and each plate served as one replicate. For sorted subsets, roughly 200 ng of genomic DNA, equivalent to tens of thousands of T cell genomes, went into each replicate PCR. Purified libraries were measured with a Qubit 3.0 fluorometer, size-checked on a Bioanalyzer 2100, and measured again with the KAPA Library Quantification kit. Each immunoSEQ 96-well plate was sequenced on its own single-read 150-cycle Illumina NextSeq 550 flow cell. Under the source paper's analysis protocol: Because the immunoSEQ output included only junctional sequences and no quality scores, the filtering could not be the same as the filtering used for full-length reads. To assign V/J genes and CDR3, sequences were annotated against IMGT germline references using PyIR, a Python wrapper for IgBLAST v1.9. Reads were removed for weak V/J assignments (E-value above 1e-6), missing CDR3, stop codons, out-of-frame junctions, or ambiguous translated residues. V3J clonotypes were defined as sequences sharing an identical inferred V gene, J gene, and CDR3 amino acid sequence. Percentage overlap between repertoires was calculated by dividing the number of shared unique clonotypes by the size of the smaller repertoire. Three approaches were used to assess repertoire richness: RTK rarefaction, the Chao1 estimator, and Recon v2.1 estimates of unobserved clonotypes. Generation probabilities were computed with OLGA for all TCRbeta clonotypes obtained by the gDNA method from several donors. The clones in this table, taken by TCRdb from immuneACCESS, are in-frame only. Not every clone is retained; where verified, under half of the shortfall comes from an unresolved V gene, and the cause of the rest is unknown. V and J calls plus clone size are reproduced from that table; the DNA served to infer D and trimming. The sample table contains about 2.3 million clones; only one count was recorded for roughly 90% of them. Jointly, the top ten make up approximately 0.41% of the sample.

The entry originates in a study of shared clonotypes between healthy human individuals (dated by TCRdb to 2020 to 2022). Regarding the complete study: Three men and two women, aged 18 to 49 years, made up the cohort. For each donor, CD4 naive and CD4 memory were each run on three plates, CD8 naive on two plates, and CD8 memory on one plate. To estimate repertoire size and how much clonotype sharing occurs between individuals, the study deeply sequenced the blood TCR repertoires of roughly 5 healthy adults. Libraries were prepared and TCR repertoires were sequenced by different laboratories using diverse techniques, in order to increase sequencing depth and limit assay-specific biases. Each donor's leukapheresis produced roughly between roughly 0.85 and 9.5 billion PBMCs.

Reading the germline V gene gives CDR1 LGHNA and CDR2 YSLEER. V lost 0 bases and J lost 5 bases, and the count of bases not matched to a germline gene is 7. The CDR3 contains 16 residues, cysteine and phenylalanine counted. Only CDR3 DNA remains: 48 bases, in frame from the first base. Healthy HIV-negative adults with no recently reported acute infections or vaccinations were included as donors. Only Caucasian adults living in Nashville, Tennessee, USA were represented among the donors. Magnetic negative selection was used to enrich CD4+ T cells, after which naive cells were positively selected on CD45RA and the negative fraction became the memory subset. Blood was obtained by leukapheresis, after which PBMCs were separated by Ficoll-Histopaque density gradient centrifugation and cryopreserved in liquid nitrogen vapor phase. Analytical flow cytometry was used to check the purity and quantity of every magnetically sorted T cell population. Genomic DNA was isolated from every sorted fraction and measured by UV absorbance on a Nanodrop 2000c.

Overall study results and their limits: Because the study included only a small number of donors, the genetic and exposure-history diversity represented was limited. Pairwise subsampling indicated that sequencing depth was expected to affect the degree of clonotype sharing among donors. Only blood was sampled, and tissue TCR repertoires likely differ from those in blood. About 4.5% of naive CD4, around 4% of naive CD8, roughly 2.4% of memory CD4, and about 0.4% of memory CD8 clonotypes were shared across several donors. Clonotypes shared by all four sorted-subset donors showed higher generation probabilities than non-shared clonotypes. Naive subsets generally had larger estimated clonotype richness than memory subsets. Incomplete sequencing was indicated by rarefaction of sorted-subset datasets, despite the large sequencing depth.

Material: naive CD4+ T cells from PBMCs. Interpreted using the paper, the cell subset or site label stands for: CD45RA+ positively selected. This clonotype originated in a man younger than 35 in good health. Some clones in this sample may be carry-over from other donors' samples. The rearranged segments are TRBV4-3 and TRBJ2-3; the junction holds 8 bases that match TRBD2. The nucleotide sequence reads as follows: TGCGCCAGCAGCCAAGAGCCCCTAGCGGGTGGAGATACGCAGTATTTT. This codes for CASSQEPLAGGDTQYF.